This is a list of T cell receptor beta chains from one sample in a study of shared clonotypes between healthy human individuals. Some clones are missing from TCRdb's copy, which holds only in-frame ones; the method was immunoSEQ multiplex PCR. The sample has roughly 590,000 clones, 95% to 96% seen once. The sample taken for sequencing was naive CD8+ T cells sorted from blood. These receptors originate from a young woman in good health. Both conserved end residues are part of each CDR3. Fields, in order: D gene, clone size, J gene, V gene, CDR3 protein, CDR3 DNA. The D gene is left open where the match is weak. Only part of the rows carry a size: once, few, many, or a class if the clone is expanded.

>TRBD2|once|TRBJ2-2|TRBV27
CASSSRSSGRAGELFF
TGTGCCAGCAGTTCTCGGTCTAGCGGGAGAGCCGGGGAGCTGTTTTTT
>TRBD2|.|TRBJ2-1|TRBV28
CATSGRGSFEQFF
TGTGCCACATCCGGGCGGGGGTCTTTCGAGCAGTTCTTC
>TRBD1|.|TRBJ2-7|TRBV27
CASSYGQGTYEQYF
TGTGCCAGCAGTTACGGACAGGGAACCTACGAGCAGTACTTC
>.|.|TRBJ2-3|TRBV7-9
CASSLGVGGGPDTQYF
TGTGCCAGCAGCTTAGGTGTGGGAGGAGGCCCAGATACGCAGTATTTT
>.|.|TRBJ2-7|TRBV28
CASSLPVRVGRYEQYF
TGTGCCAGCAGTCTCCCGGTCAGGGTGGGTAGGTACGAGCAGTACTTC
>.|.|TRBJ2-7|TRBV28
CASSAGTYEQYF
TGTGCCAGCAGTGCTGGGACTTACGAGCAGTACTTC
>TRBD1|.|TRBJ2-2|TRBV28
CASSSRQGPGELFF
TGTGCCAGCAGCTCGAGACAGGGACCCGGGGAGCTGTTTTTT
>.|once|TRBJ2-1|TRBV28
CASRLKLRVTYNEQFF
TGTGCCAGCAGACTTAAGTTAAGGGTAACCTACAATGAGCAGTTCTTC
>TRBD1|.|TRBJ1-5|TRBV4-1
CASSQGPPQGDQPQHF
TGCGCCAGCAGCCAAGGCCCTCCACAGGGGGATCAGCCCCAGCATTTT
>.|once|TRBJ2-2|TRBV9
CASSVAGSLSWELFF
TGTGCCAGCAGCGTAGCTGGCAGCCTCTCTTGGGAGCTGTTTTTT
>TRBD1|.|TRBJ1-2|TRBV4-2
CASSQEGQGSNYGYTF
TGTGCCAGCAGCCAGGAAGGACAGGGTTCTAACTATGGCTACACCTTC
>.|.|TRBJ2-7|TRBV7-9
CASSNPGKPLSYEQYF
TGTGCCAGCAGCAATCCAGGGAAGCCCCTCTCCTACGAGCAGTACTTC
>.|.|TRBJ2-7|TRBV29-1
CSVEDSYEQYF
TGCAGCGTTGAAGATAGCTACGAGCAGTACTTC
>.|.|TRBJ2-2|TRBV30
CAWSGDTGELFF
TGTGCCTGGAGTGGCGACACCGGGGAGCTGTTTTTT
>.|.|TRBJ2-7|TRBV28
CASSPGTTGYEQYF
TGTGCCAGCAGTCCTGGGACAACCGGCTACGAGCAGTACTTC
>.|.|TRBJ2-3|TRBV6-5
CASSYSSTDTQYF
TGTGCCAGCAGTTACTCGAGCACAGATACGCAGTATTTT
>.|.|TRBJ1-1|TRBV21-1
CASSKSSPRGAFF
TGTGCCAGCAGCAAGTCCTCCCCACGGGGAGCTTTCTTT
>.|.|TRBJ2-3|TRBV10-1
CASSDPRESDTQYF
TGCGCCAGCAGTGACCCTAGAGAGTCGGATACGCAGTATTTT
>.|.|TRBJ2-2|TRBV4-1
CASSKLALTGELFF
TGCGCCAGCAGCAAACTAGCTCTCACCGGGGAGCTGTTTTTT
>TRBD1|.|TRBJ1-2|TRBV15
CATSTTEQGSGGYTF
TGTGCCACCAGCACCACTGAACAGGGGTCGGGTGGCTACACCTTC
>TRBD2|.|TRBJ2-7|TRBV4-2
CASSPKGGSEQYF
TGTGCCAGCAGCCCAAAGGGCGGGAGTGAGCAGTACTTC
>.|.|TRBJ2-7|TRBV9
CASSPGGDPHEQYF
TGTGCCAGCAGCCCAGGGGGGGACCCCCACGAGCAGTACTTC
>.|once|TRBJ2-3|TRBV9
CASSVEGSSTDTQYF
TGTGCCAGCAGCGTAGAAGGGAGTAGCACAGATACGCAGTATTTT
>TRBD1|.|TRBJ2-7|TRBV27
CASSLGQGPYEQYF
TGTGCCAGCAGTCTTGGACAGGGCCCCTACGAGCAGTACTTC
>TRBD1|.|TRBJ2-7|TRBV4-1
CASSHLTGHEQYF
TGCGCCAGCAGCCACCTGACAGGGCACGAGCAGTACTTC
>.|.|TRBJ2-3|TRBV28
CASSWGGGLGDTQYF
TGTGCCAGCAGTTGGGGTGGAGGGCTAGGAGATACGCAGTATTTT
>.|.|TRBJ2-4|TRBV25-1
CASSEFTGAGNIQYF
TGTGCCAGCAGTGAATTCACGGGGGCGGGAAACATTCAGTACTTC
>TRBD2|.|TRBJ2-7|TRBV11-2
CASSRSGGRGQYF
TGTGCCAGCAGCCGTAGCGGAGGGAGGGGGCAGTACTTC
>TRBD2|.|TRBJ2-7|TRBV25-1
CASSHGGFYEQYF
TGTGCCAGCAGTCACGGGGGGTTCTACGAGCAGTACTTC
>.|once|TRBJ2-2|TRBV4-2
CASSQNRDTNTGELFF
TGTGCCAGCAGCCAAAACCGAGACACCAACACCGGGGAGCTGTTTTTT
>.|.|TRBJ2-2|TRBV6-5
CASSYTGLTGELFF
TGTGCCAGCAGTTACACGGGTTTGACCGGGGAGCTGTTTTTT
>.|.|TRBJ1-5|TRBV4-2
CASSQAFGPSNQPQHF
TGTGCCAGCAGCCAAGCTTTCGGACCGAGCAATCAGCCCCAGCATTTT
>.|.|TRBJ2-5|TRBV7-8
CASSELVLRTGYQETQYF
TGTGCCAGCAGCGAATTGGTCCTAAGAACAGGGTACCAAGAGACCCAGTACTTC
>.|.|TRBJ2-2|TRBV4-1
CASSQEAPPTQNTGELFF
TGCGCCAGCAGCCAAGAAGCCCCACCCACTCAGAACACCGGGGAGCTGTTTTTT
>TRBD1|.|TRBJ2-7|TRBV6-4
CASRGRRDRAPLDYEQYF
TGTGCCAGCAGGGGACGCCGGGACAGGGCCCCTCTGGACTACGAGCAGTACTTC
>.|.|TRBJ1-1|TRBV4-1
CASSQDPKNTEAFF
TGCGCCAGCAGCCAAGATCCTAAAAACACTGAAGCTTTCTTT
>TRBD1|.|TRBJ2-7|TRBV28
CASSNSPGQTYEQYF
TGTGCCAGCAGTAACTCGCCGGGACAGACCTACGAGCAGTACTTC
>.|few|TRBJ2-2|TRBV2
CASRAGTGELFF
TGTGCCAGCAGAGCAGGGACCGGGGAGCTGTTTTTT
>.|.|TRBJ2-7|TRBV28
CASSLVMENEQYF
TGTGCCAGCAGTTTGGTTATGGAGAACGAGCAGTACTTC
>.|once|TRBJ1-2|TRBV11-3
CASSGAGRLPYGYTF
TGTGCCAGCAGCGGTGCAGGGCGCTTACCCTATGGCTACACCTTC
>.|.|TRBJ2-5|TRBV28
CASSLFRGQTQYF
TGTGCCAGCAGTTTGTTTCGGGGGCAGACCCAGTACTTC
>.|.|TRBJ2-7|TRBV5-6
CASSLRDLYEQYF
TGTGCCAGCAGCTTGAGGGACCTGTACGAGCAGTACTTC
>.|once|TRBJ2-4|TRBV7-9
CASSLRVTENIQYF
TGTGCCAGCAGCTTAAGGGTTACCGAAAACATTCAGTACTTC
>TRBD2|.|TRBJ2-5|TRBV6-1
CASSEKGLAGVETQYF
TGTGCCAGCAGTGAAAAAGGCCTAGCGGGAGTAGAGACCCAGTACTTC
>.|.|TRBJ2-5|TRBV27
CASSPGSGMETQYF
TGTGCCAGCAGCCCCGGCTCGGGGATGGAGACCCAGTACTTC
>.|.|TRBJ2-3|TRBV27
CASSLWANLRGDTQYF
TGTGCCAGCAGTTTATGGGCCAACCTAAGGGGAGATACGCAGTATTTT
>.|.|TRBJ2-7|TRBV7-2
CASSLRDSYEQYF
TGTGCCAGCAGCTTAAGGGATTCCTACGAGCAGTACTTC
>.|.|TRBJ2-1|TRBV6-1
CASSDKDSHISYNEQFF
TGTGCCAGCAGTGATAAAGACAGCCATATCTCCTACAATGAGCAGTTCTTC
>.|.|TRBJ2-7|TRBV2
CASSYEQYF
TGTGCCAGTTCCTACGAGCAGTACTTC
>.|.|TRBJ1-4|TRBV7-9
CASSLYSTGWDPKNEKLFF
TGTGCCAGCAGCTTATATTCAACAGGTTGGGACCCGAAGAATGAAAAACTGTTTTTT
>TRBD2|.|TRBJ2-7|TRBV5-4
CASTVIGGGSYEQYF
TGTGCCAGCACCGTAATCGGGGGGGGCTCCTACGAGCAGTACTTC
>.|.|TRBJ1-6|TRBV9
CASSVGSGINSPLHF
TGTGCCAGCAGCGTAGGGTCGGGGATTAATTCACCCCTCCACTTT
>TRBD2|.|TRBJ2-7|TRBV5-1
CASSLANSGSLLGEQYF
TGCGCCAGCAGCTTAGCGAATAGCGGGAGTCTCCTAGGCGAGCAGTACTTC
>TRBD2|.|TRBJ2-5|TRBV5-1
CASSWWTSGSETQYF
TGCGCCAGCAGCTGGTGGACTAGCGGGAGTGAGACCCAGTACTTC
>TRBD1|.|TRBJ1-2|TRBV7-9
CASSPGQGNYGYTF
TGTGCCAGCAGCCCCGGACAGGGCAACTATGGCTACACCTTC
>TRBD1|.|TRBJ1-2|TRBV4-1
CASSHHRDRGYGYTF
TGCGCCAGCAGCCATCACCGGGACAGGGGCTATGGCTACACCTTC
>.|once|TRBJ1-2|TRBV5-1
CASSLGEGPAYGYTF
TGCGCCAGCAGCTTGGGTGAGGGGCCGGCCTATGGCTACACCTTC
>.|.|TRBJ1-1|TRBV7-9
CASSLDWGNTEAFF
TGTGCCAGCAGCTTAGATTGGGGGAACACTGAAGCTTTCTTT
>TRBD1|.|TRBJ2-2|TRBV7-4
CASRLRQGRNTGELFF
TGTGCCAGCAGACTCAGACAGGGGCGAAACACCGGGGAGCTGTTTTTT